This is a list of T cell receptor beta chains from one sample in a study of vaccination effects on CD4 cells after COVID-19. Repertoires were generated with immunoSEQ multiplex PCR, while TCRdb's copy carries only in-frame clones and drops some. The sample lists about 25,000 clones; roughly 76% were seen once. These receptors have no identified antigens. The source was CD4+ T cells from PBMCs cultured with SARS-CoV-2 spike peptides, collected before COVID-19 vaccination. These receptors all stem from a human donor who received a COVID-19 vaccine. CDR3s include the opening cysteine and the closing phenylalanine or tryptophan. The order of the fields is CDR3 DNA, CDR3 protein, clone size, J gene, D gene, V gene. The D gene is left open where the match is weak. Size is stated for part of the rows, as once, few or many counts, or as a class when the clone is expanded.

CDR3nt: TGCGCCAGCAGCTTGATGGTTCTCGGCGGGGGGCAAGGAGATACGCAGTATTTT
CDR3aa: CASSLMVLGGGQGDTQYF
abundance: -
j_gene: TRBJ2-3
d_gene: TRBD2
v_gene: TRBV5-1

CDR3nt: TGTGCCAGCAGCCTTCAAAGAGGGGGCTACACCTTC
CDR3aa: CASSLQRGGYTF
abundance: -
j_gene: TRBJ1-2
d_gene: -
v_gene: TRBV7-2

CDR3nt: TGTGCCAGCAGCCGCCGTGGTGGCCAGCGAGAATACGAGCAGTACTTC
CDR3aa: CASSRRGGQREYEQYF
abundance: -
j_gene: TRBJ2-7
d_gene: -
v_gene: TRBV6-6

CDR3nt: TGCGCCAGCAGTCCGAGGCCGGGACTAGCGAACACCGGGGAGCTGTTTTTT
CDR3aa: CASSPRPGLANTGELFF
abundance: -
j_gene: TRBJ2-2
d_gene: TRBD2
v_gene: TRBV5-1

CDR3nt: TGTGCCAGCAGCGTAGTTTCGGGACAGGATCGCTACACCTTC
CDR3aa: CASSVVSGQDRYTF
abundance: -
j_gene: TRBJ1-2
d_gene: TRBD1
v_gene: TRBV9

CDR3nt: TGTGCCAGCAGCTTGGACGGCTATAGCAATCAGCCCCAGCATTTT
CDR3aa: CASSLDGYSNQPQHF
abundance: once
j_gene: TRBJ1-5
d_gene: -
v_gene: TRBV5-5

CDR3nt: TGTGCCAGTAGTCCCTATAGCGGGGGGGCCGGGAACTCCTACAATGAGCAGTTCTTC
CDR3aa: CASSPYSGGAGNSYNEQFF
abundance: -
j_gene: TRBJ2-1
d_gene: TRBD2
v_gene: TRBV19

CDR3nt: TGTGCCAGCAGTCGGACCTACGAGCAGTACTTC
CDR3aa: CASSRTYEQYF
abundance: -
j_gene: TRBJ2-7
d_gene: -
v_gene: TRBV2

CDR3nt: TGTGCCAGCACCGCCTCTGGTAGGGTCTACGAGCAGTACTTC
CDR3aa: CASTASGRVYEQYF
abundance: -
j_gene: TRBJ2-7
d_gene: -
v_gene: TRBV27

CDR3nt: TGTGCCAGCAGTGGATATAATTCACCCCTCCACTTT
CDR3aa: CASSGYNSPLHF
abundance: -
j_gene: TRBJ1-6
d_gene: -
v_gene: TRBV27

CDR3nt: TGTGCCAGTAGTACCCAGGGTCTGCAGCCCCAGCATTTT
CDR3aa: CASSTQGLQPQHF
abundance: few
j_gene: TRBJ1-5
d_gene: -
v_gene: TRBV19

CDR3nt: TGTGCCAGCAGCCAAGTTACCGGGGAGCTGTTTTTT
CDR3aa: CASSQVTGELFF
abundance: -
j_gene: TRBJ2-2
d_gene: -
v_gene: TRBV14

CDR3nt: TGTGCCAGCAGCTTATCCGGGGTGGAGGGCTACACCTTC
CDR3aa: CASSLSGVEGYTF
abundance: -
j_gene: TRBJ1-2
d_gene: -
v_gene: TRBV7-9

CDR3nt: TGCAGCGCCCGAGACAGCACTGAAGCTTTCTTT
CDR3aa: CSARDSTEAFF
abundance: -
j_gene: TRBJ1-1
d_gene: -
v_gene: TRBV29-1

CDR3nt: TGTGCCAGCCTGCCGGTTCCTGGAAACACCATATATTTT
CDR3aa: CASLPVPGNTIYF
abundance: few
j_gene: TRBJ1-3
d_gene: -
v_gene: TRBV19